This T cell receptor (beta chain) stems from a study of T cell changes during pregnancy in multiple sclerosis (dated by TCRdb to about 2019). About the full investigation: The study looked at changes in the T cell repertoire across pregnancy in women with multiple sclerosis.

As encoded in the germline V gene (reference sequence), CDR1 is SEHNR while CDR2 is FQNEAQ. The CDR3 starts with the cysteine, ends with the phenylalanine, and has 13 residues. The read is trimmed to its CDR3 DNA, 39 bases read in frame from base 1. V loses 9 bases of germline sequence and J loses 1 base, and the interval between the two ends is 11 bases. Libraries were made using the immunoSEQ multiplex PCR assay. TCRdb mirrors the immuneACCESS table, restricted to in-frame sequences. Some clones are absent from its copies; in checked studies, under half trace to an unresolved V gene, and the reason for the others is unknown. This sample lists tens of thousands of clones; less than 90% were detected once. The ten largest clones add up to less than 9.5% of the sample. Of note for this clone: The antigen it recognizes is unknown. No base quality information exists; no much larger clone differs at one position.

The material was CD8+ T cells from peripheral blood mononuclear cells, obtained after pregnancy. The chain couples TRBV7-9 to TRBJ2-3, and possibly TRBD2, on 6 matching bases. The source is a female donor with multiple sclerosis, enrolled in a pregnancy study. Read as DNA, the sequence is TGTGCCAGTCAAGCTAGCGGCACAGATACGCAGTATTTT. It encodes CASQASGTDTQYF. Outside the CDR3, residues come from the reference TRBV7-9 and TRBJ2-3 proteins, so the full variable domain is: DTGVSQNPRHKITKRGQNVTFRCDPISEHNRLYWYRQTLGQGPEFLTYFQNEAQLEKSRLLSDRFSAERPKGSFSTLEIQRTEQGDSAMYLCASQASGTDTQYFGPGTRLTVL.